The source of this T cell receptor beta chain is a study of blood T cells in healthy people across ages. The overall study: Researchers report that template switching captured about one barcoded beta molecule per two T cells. Findings and caveats of the study: The fall in TCR beta diversity per million T cells was roughly linear with age.

The donors, healthy Caucasians from Russia, were aged roughly 6 to 100. At least ten counts were recorded for this clonotype. The antigen remains unidentified. Unmatched junction bases numbered 5, after V lost 0 bases and J lost 1 base. CDR3 length equals 15 residues. CDR1 and CDR2 from the germline V gene are SQVTM and ANQGSEA. Combining a sample-barcoded 5' primer with a J-beta primer mix, a second PCR ran for about 6 to 11 cycles. Each cDNA was tagged by a template-switch adaptor containing 12 random nucleotides. TCRdb redid the calling of the 5' RACE reads with MiXCR, one entry per CDR3 protein. This table has about 1,400,000 distinct CDR3 sequences, about 40% appearing once.

The sample comprised blood. This chain connects TRBV29-1 to TRBJ2-5, with 7 bases lining up with TRBD1. The sequence derives from a woman younger than 35 in good health. The CDR3 nucleotides read TGCAGCGTTGAAGATCCGGGACAGTTCCAAGAGACCCAGTACTTC. Amino acids: CSVEDPGQFQETQYF.